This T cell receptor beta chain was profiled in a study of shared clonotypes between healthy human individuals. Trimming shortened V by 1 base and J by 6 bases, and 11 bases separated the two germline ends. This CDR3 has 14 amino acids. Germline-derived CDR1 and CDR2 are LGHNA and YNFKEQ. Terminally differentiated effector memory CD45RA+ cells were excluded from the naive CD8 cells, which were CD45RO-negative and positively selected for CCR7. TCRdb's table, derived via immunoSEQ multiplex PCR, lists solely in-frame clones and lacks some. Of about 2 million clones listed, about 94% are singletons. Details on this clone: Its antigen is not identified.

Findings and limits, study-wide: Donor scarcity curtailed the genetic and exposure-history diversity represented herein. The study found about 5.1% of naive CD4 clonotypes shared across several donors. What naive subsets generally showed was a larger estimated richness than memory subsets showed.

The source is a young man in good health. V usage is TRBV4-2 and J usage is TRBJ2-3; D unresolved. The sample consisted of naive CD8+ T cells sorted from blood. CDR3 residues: CASSQAVGPDTQYF. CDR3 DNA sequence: TGTGCCAGCAGCCAAGCGGTGGGCCCGGATACGCAGTATTTT.